The 2 T cell receptor beta chains below all came from one sample that was sequenced in a study of shared clonotypes between healthy human individuals. Libraries were prepared by immunoSEQ multiplex PCR; TCRdb keeps only in-frame clonotypes and omits some of them. The sample yields over 850,000 clones, 75% to 80% seen once. The sample was memory CD4+ T cells from PBMCs. This sample's subset: CD45RA-negative fraction. Receptor source: a man between 18 and 35 years old in good health. Some clones in this sample may be carry-over from other donors' samples.

The chain joins TRBV7-2 to TRBJ2-7; TRBD2 aligns across 13 bases. CDR1 is SGHTA, CDR2 FQGNSA, per germline. V trimming: 5 bases; J trimming: 5 bases; junction bases outside the gene matches: 12. The CDR3 totals 17 residues. The CDR3, as DNA: TGTGCCAGCAGCATCCCGCGGACTAGCGGGAGTAGACACGAGCAGTACTTC. Residues: CASSIPRTSGSRHEQYF.

The table lists this clone with a few counts. The chain combines TRBV2 with TRBJ1-5; no clear D gene. The germline V and J ends were trimmed by 10 bases and 0 bases, with 16 bases remaining between them. In germline, CDR1 is SNHLY, CDR2 FYNNEI. This CDR3 has 15 amino acids. The CDR3, as DNA: TGTGCCACCACGGACGGTTCGAATAGCAATCAGCCCCAGCATTTT. Protein: CATTDGSNSNQPQHF.